The T cell receptor (beta chain) under discussion was sequenced for a study of tumor and adjacent non-tumor tissue in lung cancer. As for the study in general: Patients comprised 12 adenocarcinoma, a couple of squamous cell carcinoma and 1 small cell lung cancer. The patients, some ten men and about 5 women, were roughly 31 to 80 with stage I to III disease.

Trimming removed 3 bases at V and 6 bases at J, with 8 bases between. This CDR3 spans 12 amino acids. Germline lookup yields CDR1 MDHEN and CDR2 SYDVKM. This sample's RNA came from whole unsorted tissue. More than 3 cm separated this lung sample from the edge of the tumor. This clonotype has a single count. Its antigen remains unidentified. This may be a read error: a much more frequent sequence differs by one nucleotide. Three rounds of nested PCR, following a modified ARM-PCR protocol, produced the TCRbeta library. MiXCR, applied by TCRdb to the multiplex PCR reads, yields one record per CDR3 protein. The sample shows approximately 53,000 distinct CDR3 sequences, roughly 69% of them seen only once. Findings and caveats of the study: Top 100 clones took a larger repertoire share in normal lung. Shorter survival was associated with higher TCR diversity in tumors.

Sequenced input: distant non-tumor lung tissue. The chain carries TRBV28 and TRBJ1-1; no reliable D call. This receptor was obtained from a woman in her sixties or seventies with non-small cell lung cancer. CDR3 in DNA: TGTGCCAGCAGTTTCTCCCAGGCTGAAGCTTTCTTT. As protein: CASSFSQAEAFF.